This T cell receptor (beta chain) was retrieved from a study of metastatic and nonmetastatic thyroid tumors. Study-level background: From malignant and benign thyroid patients, repertoires in blood and in tumor or nodule tissue were compared.

Not a single patient had been given any form of treatment at any point before undergoing thyroid surgery. CDR1 is DFQATT and CDR2 is SNEGSKA in the germline V gene (reference sequence). J was trimmed by 6 bases and V by 5 bases; bases with no gene match: 6. The CDR3 runs to 13 residues. Study processing details: Construction of a distant-metastasis classifier for papillary thyroid cancer relied on CDR3 differences across clinicopathological groups. MiXCR reprocessed the PCR reads for TCRdb. These V and J calls derive from TCRdb rather than the authors' analysis. The sample holds about 16,000 clones; under 35% are singletons and the top ten take approximately 13%.

The chain couples TRBV20-1 to TRBJ2-5; the match to TRBD2 covers 10 bases. Material for sequencing was adjacent normal tissue. The sequence was obtained from a female donor with papillary thyroid cancer or a benign thyroid nodule (not recorded which). Some clones in this sample may be carry-over from other donors' samples. The CDR3 coding sequence is TGCAGTGCTGTTAGCGGGGGGTTGAAGACCCAGTACTTC. Its protein product is CSAVSGGLKTQYF.